This T cell receptor beta chain was sequenced in a study of blood T cell repertoires in COVID-19. Turning to this clone: The junction does not match germline at one end; this may be a read error.

Clones were sequenced by immunoSEQ multiplex PCR, and TCRdb holds only the in-frame ones, with some missing. The repertoire holds under 200,000 clones, with about 80% as singletons. Looked up from germline, CDR1 is SNHLY and CDR2 is FYNNEI. This CDR3 is built from 15 residues. Sequencing was done on a sample of PBMCs or T cells enriched from blood (not recorded which). This TCR derives from a woman in her 70s in a cohort exposed to, infected with or recovered from COVID-19 (not recorded which). V usage is TRBV2 and J usage is TRBJ2-7; the match to TRBD2 covers 12 bases. CDR3 nucleotide sequence: TGTGCCAGCAGAGAAGCTAGCGGGAGGGGGGGCGAGCAGTACTTC. Residues: CASREASGRGGEQYF.